This TCR beta chain was sequenced for a study of T cell repertoires in cytomegalovirus infection. About the study: CMV epitopes in the study were HLA-C-restricted (recently identified) and HLA-B-restricted (well studied). Public TCR beta signatures indicated both CMV infection and matching HLA type.

Findings and caveats of the study: Clonotypes of TCR beta that were HLA-C-restricted and CMV-specific dominated the ex vivo response.

The sample holds many counts of this clonotype. Its target is unknown. TCRdb reprocessed the reads with MiXCR, giving one entry per CDR3 protein. The data show approximately 910,000 distinct CDR3 sequences, 30% to 40% seen once. CDR1 SEHNR and CDR2 FQNEAQ come from the germline V gene (reference sequence). The V and J ends lost 2 bases and 4 bases, in that order; junction bases with no gene match: 10. The CDR3 runs 18 residues. The material sequenced was cultured CD8+ T cells from PBMCs, taken from culture after CMV antigen stimulation. The chain carries TRBV7-9 and TRBJ2-7, with TRBD2 matching over 14 bases. The TCR was taken from a human donor in good health (CMV status not recorded). Some clones in this sample may be carry-over from other donors' samples. CDR3 sequence reads: CASSLPTSGGVQPYEQYF. Written as DNA, the CDR3 is TGTGCCAGCAGCTTACCGACTAGCGGGGGGGTCCAACCGTACGAGCAGTACTTC. The full variable domain, rest sourced from reference TRBV7-9 and TRBJ2-7, is DTGVSQNPRHKITKRGQNVTFRCDPISEHNRLYWYRQTLGQGPEFLTYFQNEAQLEKSRLLSDRFSAERPKGSFSTLEIQRTEQGDSAMYLCASSLPTSGGVQPYEQYFGPGTRLTVT.